The 9 T cell receptor beta chains below were found in one sample sequenced in a study of response to subunit inactivated influenza vaccine (dated by TCRdb to the late 2010s). Library preparation used RT-PCR. Sequencing was carried out with an Illumina HiSeq 2500. Through fastp at Q25 and MiXCR, TCRdb rebuilt clones from the public reads, retaining in-frame beta chains. Each entry merges the rows of one CDR3 protein and shows their most common DNA and genes. The sample table contains 500,000 or so distinct CDR3 sequences; only one count was recorded for about 10% of them. In total, the top ten clones hold roughly 12% of the sample. The sample's time point label, decoded: approximately 45 days after influenza vaccine administration. Source: PBMCs from blood, taken roughly 47 days after vaccination. Receptors were obtained from a man in his fifties or sixties who received an inactivated influenza vaccine. Donor details come from another sample of the same person, matched by shared clones.

The genes are TRBV5-1 and TRBJ2-1; tentatively, D is TRBD1 (5 bases). Trimming took 4 bases from V and 4 from J, leaving 15 bases between them. This CDR3 is 15 amino acids long. The germline CDR1 and CDR2 sequences are SGHRS and YFSETQ. CDR3 protein: CASSLSTALYNEQFF. The CDR3 DNA reads as TGCGCCAGCAGCCTCTCGACAGCGTTGTACAATGAGCAGTTCTTC.

The chain is built from TRBV5-5 and TRBJ2-6; D not resolved. CDR1 and CDR2 from the germline V gene are SGHKS and YYEKEE (reference sequence). The V end was cut by 0 bases, the J end by 0 bases, with 13 bases between. This CDR3 is 18 amino acids long. CDR3 sequence: CASSLDSGRNSGANVLTF. DNA of the CDR3: TGTGCCAGCAGCTTGGACTCAGGCAGGAACTCTGGGGCCAACGTCCTGACTTTC.

In this sample, this clonotype turned up a few times. The V gene is TRBV14, the J gene TRBJ2-1, with D perhaps matching TRBD2 (6 bases). Germline assignment: CDR1 SGHDN and CDR2 FVKESK. The ends were cut back, 0 bases at V and 15 bases at J, with 12 bases in the middle. This CDR3 region has 12 residues. CDR3 sequence (DNA): TGTGCCAGCAGCCAAGAGGGGCGGGACCGGTTCTTC. Protein: CASSQEGRDRFF.

The V and J genes are TRBV5-1 and TRBJ2-3; TRBD2 agrees at 16 bases. This CDR3 region has 19 residues. V shed 2 bases and J 3 bases; nucleotides not matched to a gene: 9. From germline, CDR1 is SGHRS and CDR2 YFSETQ. The DNA for the CDR3 is TGCGCCAGCAGCTTATTCGGGACTAGCGGGGGGGCCGTAACAGATACGCAGTATTTT. Translated: CASSLFGTSGGAVTDTQYF.

This chain uses TRBV6-2 or TRBV6-3 with TRBJ2-3; TRBD2 aligns across 9 bases. Germline-derived CDR1 and CDR2 are MNHEY and SVGEGT. This CDR3 spans 15 amino acids. The V gene end was trimmed by 3 bases and the J gene end by 6 bases; junction bases not matched to a gene: 7. The CDR3 nucleotides read TGTGCCAGCAGTTATCAAGCGGGAGGAAGGGATACGCAGTATTTT. It is translated as CASSYQAGGRDTQYF.

The CDR3 bases are TGCGCCAGCAGCCAAGCTAGTTTGGATACGCAGTATTTT. This translates into CASSQASLDTQYF. The chain couples TRBV4-1 to TRBJ2-3, with unresolved D. From germline, CDR1 is MGHRA and CDR2 YSYEKL. The CDR3 is made up of 13 amino acids. The germline V and J ends were trimmed by 1 base and 6 bases, with 8 bases remaining between them.

This clonotype was observed a handful of times. This chain links TRBV4-1 with TRBJ2-7, with 9 bases that match TRBD2. Germline CDR1 reads MGHRA; CDR2 reads YSYEKL. The V and J ends lost 0 bases and 3 bases, in that order; junction bases with no gene match: 6. The CDR3 runs to 16 residues. CDR3 loop: CASSQDVSGGFYEQYF. The CDR3 nucleotides are TGCGCCAGCAGCCAAGATGTTAGCGGGGGCTTCTACGAGCAGTACTTC.

The chain combines TRBV15 with TRBJ1-1; D perhaps matches TRBD1 (5 bases). Between the trimmed V and J ends, which lost 3 bases and 0 bases, there was a span of 11 bases. Germline lookup yields CDR1 LNHNV and CDR2 YYDKDF (reference sequence). The CDR3 spans 15 residues. The CDR3 reads CATSSTGRMNTEAFF. The CDR3 coding sequence is TGTGCCACCAGCAGTACAGGCCGAATGAACACTGAAGCTTTCTTT.

This clonotype was detected a few times. The V gene is TRBV24-1, the J gene TRBJ2-1; possibly TRBD1 or TRBD2 for D (5 bases each). In germline, CDR1 is KGHDR, CDR2 SFDVKD. The CDR3 loop spans 17 amino acids. V gave up 0 bases and J gave up 0 bases, with 11 bases separating them. The CDR3 sequence: CATSDLPGRSSYNEQFF. The CDR3 bases are TGTGCCACCAGTGATTTGCCGGGACGGAGCTCCTACAATGAGCAGTTCTTC.